One sample yielded the 31 T cell receptor beta chains listed below, sequenced in a study of blood T cell repertoires in COVID-19. TCRdb's table, derived via immunoSEQ multiplex PCR, lists solely in-frame clones and lacks some. Here the sample spans roughly 160,000 clones, 90% being singletons. Sequenced sample: peripheral blood. Receptor source: a man aged 45-65 years with acute or convalescent COVID-19.

This chain connects TRBV21-1 to TRBJ2-7; TRBD2 is taken as the D call from the table, unchecked against the DNA. TRBV21-1 is assigned pseudogene status. This CDR3 has 16 residues. CDR3 in DNA: TGTGCCAGCAGCAAAGCCCTGGCCCGGAGCTCCTACGAGCAGTACGTC. This encodes CASSKALARSSYEQYV.

Written as DNA, the CDR3 is TGTGCCAGCAGTTTTTGGGGGCTGGGGCCAACGAACACCGGGGAGCTGTTTTTT. Its translation: CASSFWGLGPTNTGELFF. J is TRBJ2-2 and V is TRBV28, with D possibly TRBD1 on 6 matching bases. Germline assignment: CDR1 MDHEN and CDR2 SYDVKM. The V end was cut by 3 bases, the J end by 0 bases, with 17 bases between. The CDR3 sequence is 18 residues long.

Here the CDR3 reads CASSEGRAGRTQYF. CDR3 nucleotides: TGTGCCAGCAGCGAAGGACGGGCGGGGAGGACCCAGTACTTC. The chain is built from TRBV28 and TRBJ2-5, with a weak D call TRBD2 (6 bases). This CDR3 contains 14 residues. Looked up from germline, CDR1 is MDHEN and CDR2 is SYDVKM. The V end was cut by 6 bases, the J end by 7 bases, with 18 bases between.

The CDR3, as DNA: TGTGCCAGCAGTTATGGGACAGGGGCTTATGGCTACACCTTC. Translating it yields CASSYGTGAYGYTF. The chain uses TRBV27 and TRBJ1-2, with TRBD1 matching over 10 bases. CDR3 length equals 14 residues. V gave up 4 bases and J gave up 5 bases; unmatched junction bases: 4. Germline values: CDR1 MNHEY, CDR2 SMNVEV (reference sequence).

The chain carries TRBV5-8 and TRBJ1-2; 7 nucleotides agree with TRBD1. The CDR3 loop spans 15 amino acids. The germline CDR1 and CDR2 sequences are SGHTS and YDEGEE. V lost 0 bases and J lost 4; bases outside the gene matches: 6. The CDR3, as DNA: TGTGCCAGCAGCTTGGGGTCAGGGGGAACCTATGGCTACACCTTC. It specifies CASSLGSGGTYGYTF.

This clone was recorded only once. In nucleotides, the CDR3 is TGCGCCAGCAGCCAAGACCCCGGGACAGTTTTCGCCACAGATACGCAGTATTTT. It encodes CASSQDPGTVFATDTQYF. The genes are TRBV4-3 and TRBJ2-3, with 7 bases that match TRBD1. The germline V gene encodes CDR1 LGHNA and CDR2 YSLEER. The CDR3 runs 18 residues. J gave up 2 bases and V 0 bases, and 11 bases lay outside the gene matches.

J is TRBJ1-5 and V is TRBV4-1; D ambiguous. This CDR3 is built from 15 residues. In germline, CDR1 is MGHRA, CDR2 YSYEKL. Trimming removed 4 bases at V and 3 bases at J, with 13 bases between. CDR3 protein: CASSPYSELNQPQHF. The CDR3 DNA is TGCGCCAGCAGCCCCTACAGTGAACTCAATCAGCCCCAGCATTTT.

This clone was seen just once. V gene TRBV6-5 combines with J gene TRBJ2-3, with a weak D call TRBD2 (7 bases). The germline V and J ends were trimmed by 6 bases and 4 bases, with 14 bases remaining between them. CDR1 is MNHEY and CDR2 is SVGAGI in the germline V gene. The CDR3 sequence is 14 residues long. The CDR3 region has the DNA TGTGCCAGCAGCCGGGGGGCCGTCGCAGATACGCAGTATTTT. Protein product: CASSRGAVADTQYF.

The chain has TRBV5-1 and TRBJ1-6, with 7 nucleotides matching TRBD1. Germline CDR1 SGHRS, CDR2 YFSETQ. The CDR3 spans 16 residues. The V gene end was trimmed by 4 bases and the J gene end by 9 bases; junction bases not matched to a gene: 13. Here the CDR3 reads CASSPLGQLAASPLHF. CDR3 DNA: TGCGCCAGCAGCCCATTGGGACAGTTGGCTGCTTCACCCCTCCACTTT.

The V and J genes are TRBV9 and TRBJ2-1; 10 nucleotides match TRBD1. J was trimmed by 8 bases and V by 6 bases; bases with no gene match: 17. Per germline, CDR1 SGDLS and CDR2 YYNGEE. The CDR3 has 17 residues. DNA of the CDR3: TGTGCCAGCACCCTAGGAAGCGGACAGGGGGTGGTCGATGAGCAGTTCTTC. This translates into CASTLGSGQGVVDEQFF.

V gene TRBV20-1 combines with J gene TRBJ2-3; D is undetermined. V lost 5 bases to trimming and J lost 6 bases, with 9 bases between them. Germline V gene lookup returns CDR1 DFQATT and CDR2 SNEGSKA (reference sequence). The CDR3 runs to 11 residues. The DNA for the CDR3 is TGCAGTGCTCGATACTTGGATACGCAGTATTTT. It is translated as CSARYLDTQYF.

V usage is TRBV10-2 and J usage is TRBJ1-1, with 7 bases fitting TRBD1. The V segment lost 5 bases and the J segment 3 bases; nucleotides outside the gene matches: 3. The V gene's germline CDR1 is WSHSY and CDR2 SAAADI. This CDR3 is 13 amino acids long. CDR3 sequence: CASSSQGDTEAFF. The DNA for the CDR3 is TGCGCCAGCAGTTCCCAGGGGGACACTGAAGCTTTCTTT.

This clone was recorded a few times. The chain combines TRBV7-2 with TRBJ1-5; the D gene is possibly TRBD1 (5 bases). This CDR3 contains 13 residues. CDR1 is SGHTA, CDR2 FQGNSA, per germline. The V and J ends lost 1 base and 11 bases respectively, with 12 bases between them. The CDR3 DNA follows: TGTGCCAGCAGCTTAGTAGCAGGGTCGGCCCAGCATTTT. This codes for CASSLVAGSAQHF.

The rearrangement joins TRBV9 to TRBJ1-4; D uncertain. CDR3 size: 15 residues. Germline V CDR1 and CDR2: SGDLS, YYNGEE. V gave up 3 bases and J gave up 7 bases, with 16 bases separating them. The CDR3 sequence: CASSAAGNRGEKLFF. The CDR3, as DNA: TGTGCCAGCAGCGCAGCCGGGAACCGGGGTGAAAAACTGTTTTTT.

The V gene is TRBV6-5, the J gene TRBJ2-5, with 8 bases that match TRBD2. CDR1 MNHEY and CDR2 SVGAGI come from the germline V gene. The CDR3 consists of 14 residues. V shed 10 bases, J shed 5 bases, and the junction held 12 bases outside the gene matches. The CDR3 region is CANAPGLGGETQYF. CDR3 in DNA: TGTGCCAACGCACCGGGACTAGGGGGGGAGACCCAGTACTTC.

The chain is built from TRBV7-9 and TRBJ1-6; TRBD1 might be the D (5 bases). The V end was cut by 2 bases, the J end by 0 bases, with 11 bases between. The germline V gene encodes CDR1 SEHNR and CDR2 FQNEAQ (reference sequence). The CDR3 is 17 amino acids. This CDR3 reads CASSLRTPSSYNSPLHF. The CDR3 DNA reads as TGTGCCAGCAGCTTACGGACACCAAGCTCCTATAATTCACCCCTCCACTTT.

The chain links TRBV11-2 to TRBJ2-7; the match to TRBD1 covers 9 bases. Germline lookup yields CDR1 SGHAT and CDR2 FQNNGV. The CDR3 totals 15 residues. The trim removed 1 base at V and 4 bases at J, leaving 5 bases unmatched. DNA for the CDR3: TGTGCCAGCAGCTTAGGAGGGACAGGGAAGTACGAGCAGTACGTC. This gives the protein CASSLGGTGKYEQYV.

This clone occurred a few times. The chain combines TRBV10-3 with TRBJ1-1, with D unresolved. Germline lookup yields CDR1 ENHRY and CDR2 SYGVKD. The CDR3 totals 13 residues. V was pared by 4 bases and J by 3 bases, with 9 bases between. This chain's CDR3 is CAISGRVDTEAFF. In nucleotides, the CDR3 is TGTGCCATCAGTGGGAGGGTCGACACTGAAGCTTTCTTT.

This clone was detected only once. The chain joins TRBV11-2 to TRBJ2-5; TRBD2 agrees at 11 bases. The J segment lost 4 bases and the V segment lost 4 bases, leaving 8 bases of the junction unmatched. Germline V gene lookup returns CDR1 SGHAT and CDR2 FQNNGV. This CDR3 is built from 16 residues. The CDR3 loop reads CASSSRDLAGGETQYF. The CDR3 coding sequence is TGTGCCAGCAGCTCTAGAGATCTAGCGGGAGGAGAGACCCAGTACTTC.

The chain recombines TRBV5-1 with TRBJ2-1, with 7 bases aligning to TRBD2. The CDR3 has 17 amino acids. CDR1 and CDR2 from the germline V gene are SGHRS and YFSETQ. J gave up 0 bases and V 3 bases, and 9 bases lay outside the gene matches. The CDR3 region has the DNA TGCGCCAGCAGCTCCCCAGCGGGGAGGAGCTCCTACAATGAGCAGTTCTTC. It yields the protein CASSSPAGRSSYNEQFF.

V is TRBV19 and J is TRBJ2-3; 7 nucleotides align to TRBD1. V trimming: 7 bases; J trimming: 2 bases; junction bases outside the gene matches: 3. The CDR3 length is 13 residues. The V gene's germline CDR1 is LNHDA and CDR2 SQIVND (reference sequence). The CDR3 here is CASKQGPTDTQYF. In DNA form, the CDR3 reads TGTGCCAGTAAACAGGGGCCCACAGATACGCAGTATTTT.

CDR3 sequence reads: CASSIEEGPFYGYTF. CDR3 DNA sequence: TGTGCCAGTAGTATAGAGGAGGGGCCCTTCTATGGCTACACCTTC. The gene calls are TRBV19 and TRBJ1-2; TRBD1 might be the D (5 bases). CDR1 and CDR2 from the germline V gene are LNHDA and SQIVND (reference sequence). With 0 bases removed from V and 4 bases from J, the gap between germline ends came to 12 bases. The CDR3 totals 15 residues.

The chain uses TRBV28 and TRBJ1-2; 7 positions match TRBD1. The V gene end was trimmed by 4 bases and the J gene end by 3 bases; junction bases not matched to a gene: 8. Germline values: CDR1 MDHEN, CDR2 SYDVKM. The CDR3 length is 15 residues. The CDR3 nucleotides read TGTGCCAGCAGTTGGGCGGGACAGACCTACTATGGCTACACCTTC. This encodes CASSWAGQTYYGYTF.

The chain carries TRBV5-4 and TRBJ2-1; TRBD2 agrees at 9 bases. Germline V lookup: CDR1 SGHNT, CDR2 YYREEE (reference sequence). The CDR3 runs 15 residues. V lost 6 bases, J lost 9 bases, and 13 bases stayed unmatched. This CDR3 reads CASTWGGGEIVEQFF. CDR3 nucleotides: TGTGCCAGCACCTGGGGCGGGGGGGAGATCGTTGAGCAGTTCTTC.

This clone was seen a few times. The V call is TRBV6-5, the J call TRBJ1-5, with TRBD1 matching over 8 bases. There are 15 residues in the CDR3. V trimming: 0 bases; J trimming: 4 bases; junction bases outside the gene matches: 2. From germline, CDR1 is MNHEY and CDR2 SVGAGI. CDR3 residues: CASSYSRTGNQPQHF. The CDR3 DNA reads TGTGCCAGCAGTTACTCTAGGACAGGGAATCAGCCCCAGCATTTT.

The V gene is TRBV7-9, the J gene TRBJ2-1; 12 nucleotides match TRBD2. Germline CDR1 and CDR2: SEHNR and FQNEAQ (reference sequence). The CDR3 length is 17 residues. V lost 4 bases and J lost 0; bases outside the gene matches: 4. Here the CDR3 reads CASSSETSGSSYNEQFF. DNA of the CDR3: TGTGCCAGCAGCTCCGAGACTAGCGGGAGCTCCTACAATGAGCAGTTCTTC.

This rearrangement joins TRBV4-3 to TRBJ1-2, with 7 bases matching TRBD1. In germline, CDR1 is LGHNA, CDR2 YSLEER. This CDR3 has 15 amino acids. The ends lost 2 bases at V and 4 bases at J; junction bases unmatched: 7. The CDR3: CASSQTLGGGYGYTF. The CDR3 DNA is TGCGCCAGCAGCCAAACCCTAGGGGGCGGCTATGGCTACACCTTC.

The genes are TRBV4-2 and TRBJ1-2; D possibly corresponds to TRBD1 (5 bases). Trimming took off 1 base at V and 5 bases at J, with 20 bases between the two ends. The germline gives CDR1 LGHNA, CDR2 YNFKEQ. The CDR3 runs 17 residues. The CDR3 DNA sequence: TGTGCCAGCAGCCAAGCCGGGGGGGGAGAAAGGTGGTATGGCTACACCTTC. It specifies CASSQAGGGERWYGYTF.

CDR3 coding DNA: TGTGCCAGCAGGGTACCCGGACAGGGCCCCTACGAGCAGTACGTC. This gives the protein CASRVPGQGPYEQYV. This sequence joins TRBV2 and TRBJ2-7; 8 nucleotides align to TRBD1. Germline-derived CDR1 and CDR2 are SNHLY and FYNNEI. The CDR3 loop spans 15 amino acids. V gave up 6 bases and J gave up 2 bases; unmatched junction bases: 9.

This rearrangement joins TRBV7-9 to TRBJ2-1; 11 bases are a match to TRBD1. The trim removed 6 bases at V and 9 bases at J, leaving 16 bases unmatched. This CDR3 is 17 amino acids long. Per germline, CDR1 SEHNR and CDR2 FQNEAQ (reference sequence). DNA of the CDR3: TGTGCCAGCAGTCCCCTTGCTGGGACAGGGGGTTTAAGTGAGCAGTTCTTC. This codes for CASSPLAGTGGLSEQFF.

The V and J genes are TRBV18 and TRBJ1-5, with D possibly being TRBD1 (5 bases). The CDR3 loop spans 13 amino acids. Germline CDR1 KGHSH, CDR2 LQKENI. Trimming took 3 bases from V and 5 from J, leaving 8 bases between them. CDR3 in DNA: TGTGCCAGCTCACCCGAACAGGATCAGCCCCAGCATTTT. Its translation is CASSPEQDQPQHF.